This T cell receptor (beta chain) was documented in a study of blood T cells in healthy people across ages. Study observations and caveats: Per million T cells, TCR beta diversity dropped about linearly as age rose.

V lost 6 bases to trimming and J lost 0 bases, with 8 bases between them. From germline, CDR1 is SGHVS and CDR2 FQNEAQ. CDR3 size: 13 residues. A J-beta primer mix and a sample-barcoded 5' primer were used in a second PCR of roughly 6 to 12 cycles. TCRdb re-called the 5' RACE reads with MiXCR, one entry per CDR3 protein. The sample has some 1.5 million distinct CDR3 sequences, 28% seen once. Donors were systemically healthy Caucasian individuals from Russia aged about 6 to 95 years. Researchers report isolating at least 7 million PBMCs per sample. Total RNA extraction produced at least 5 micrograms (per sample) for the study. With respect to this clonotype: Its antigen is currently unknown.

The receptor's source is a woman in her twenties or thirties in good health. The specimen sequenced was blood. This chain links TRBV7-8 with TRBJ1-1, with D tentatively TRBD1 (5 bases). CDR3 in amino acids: CASRAGVNTEAFF. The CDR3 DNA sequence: TGTGCCAGCAGGGCGGGGGTGAACACTGAAGCTTTCTTT. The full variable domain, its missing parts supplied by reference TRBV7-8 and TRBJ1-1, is GAGVSQSPRYKVAKRGQDVALRCDPISGHVSLFWYQQALGQGPEFLTYFQNEAQLDKSGLPSDRFFAERPEGSVSTLKIQRTQQEDSAVYLCASRAGVNTEAFFGQGTRLTVV.